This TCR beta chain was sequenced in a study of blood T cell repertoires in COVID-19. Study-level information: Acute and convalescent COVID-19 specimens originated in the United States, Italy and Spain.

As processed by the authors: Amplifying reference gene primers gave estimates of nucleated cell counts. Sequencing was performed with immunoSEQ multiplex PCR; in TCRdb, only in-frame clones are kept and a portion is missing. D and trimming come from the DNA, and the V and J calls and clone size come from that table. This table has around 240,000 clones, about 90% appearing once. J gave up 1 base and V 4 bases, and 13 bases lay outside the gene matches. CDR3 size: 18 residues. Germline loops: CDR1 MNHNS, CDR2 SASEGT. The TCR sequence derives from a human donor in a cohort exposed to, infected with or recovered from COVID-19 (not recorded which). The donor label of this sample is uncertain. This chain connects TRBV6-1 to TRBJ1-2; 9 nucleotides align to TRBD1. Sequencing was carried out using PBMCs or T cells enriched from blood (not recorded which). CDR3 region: CASSVVRDRDEVNYGYTF. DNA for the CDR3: TGTGCCAGCAGTGTAGTCCGGGACAGGGATGAAGTTAACTATGGCTACACCTTC.